This T cell receptor beta chain was recovered during a study of CD8 T cells in Susac syndrome. Study results and limitations: Susac CD8+ cells expanded clonally the most in TEMRA cells and in active patients.

Through negative isolation, CD4+ and CD8+ T cells were obtained, while TEMRA cells were enriched using FACS. Random-hexamer reverse transcription was applied to roughly 0.5 to 1 ug RNA. TCRdb ran MiXCR on the immunoSEQ multiplex PCR reads and lists one entry per CDR3 protein. The sample records about 82,000 distinct CDR3 sequences, approximately 96% being singletons. In regard to this clonotype: Its target is not known.

The CDR3 spans 19 residues. Germline V gene sequence: CDR1 LGHNA, CDR2 YSLEER. V gave up 1 base and J gave up 1 base; unmatched junction bases: 8. This TCR was recovered from a human donor with Susac syndrome. The rearrangement uses TRBV4-3 and TRBJ2-7, with 15 bases lining up with TRBD2. The sample was CD8+ T cells from PBMCs. The CDR3: CASSQADQGTSGGSYEQYF. CDR3 nucleotide sequence: TGCGCCAGCAGCCAAGCCGACCAGGGGACTAGCGGGGGGTCCTACGAGCAGTACTTC.